This entry is about one T cell receptor (beta chain). Its target is unknown. This entry belongs to a study of shared clonotypes between healthy human individuals. Study-wide findings and caveats: Shared across a few donors were 4% to 6% of the naive CD4 clonotypes. Non-shared clonotypes had lower generation probabilities than clonotypes shared by all four sorted-subset donors.

TCRdb keeps only in-frame clones here, not all; method: immunoSEQ multiplex PCR. The sample comprises some 1,600,000 clones, 95% to 99% of which are singletons, and less than 0.55% rests with the top ten. Trimming removed 5 bases from V and 7 bases from J, with 15 bases in between. Germline V gives CDR1 LNHDA, CDR2 SQIVND (reference sequence). The CDR3 consists of 13 residues. This chain connects TRBV19 to TRBJ2-7; maybe TRBD2 (7 bases). The sequenced material came from naive CD4+ T cells sorted from blood. Subset defined: CD45RA+ positively selected. The sequence derives from a man aged 25 to 40 in good health. The CDR3 nucleotides read TGTGCCAGTAGTGAACAGGGAGCGGGAGAGCAGTACTTC. Translated, it gives CASSEQGAGEQYF.